This T cell receptor (beta chain) originates from a study of post-analysis software for immune sequencing data. Broader study findings: The normalized Chao1 diversity of multiple sclerosis patients was significantly lower than that of controls. Controls had lower frequencies than patients of 4 or 5 TRBV segments, which included TRBV5-6, TRBV5-1 and TRBV20-1.

Comments on this clonotype: No antigen is known for it.

The CDR3 sequence is 15 residues long. The V gene's germline CDR1 is DFQATT and CDR2 SNEGSKA (reference sequence). Deletions cut 3 bases from V and 3 bases from J, with 17 bases between. Every TCR beta cDNA library bore unique molecular identifiers. TCRdb redid the calling of the PCR reads with MiXCR, one entry per CDR3 protein. This table has approximately 250,000 distinct CDR3 sequences, around 34% appearing once. Sequencing was carried out using blood. The V call is TRBV20-1, the J call TRBJ1-1; possible D gene TRBD1, 6 bases. The sequence derives from a girl under 18 with multiple sclerosis. Here the CDR3 reads CSARGGGFGDTEAFF. DNA of the CDR3: TGCAGTGCTAGGGGAGGGGGTTTTGGGGACACTGAAGCTTTCTTT.